This TCR beta chain was captured in a study of T cells in Graves' hyperthyroidism and ophthalmopathy. Exclusion criteria comprised uncontrolled infection, other autoimmune disease, pregnancy or lactation. This clonotype was found many times. The V segment lost 6 bases and the J segment 9 bases; nucleotides outside the gene matches: 16. The CDR3 extends over 16 amino acids. Amplification of TCR beta CDR3 regions used RNA as the template. TCR CDR3 underwent first-round RT-PCR with the HTBI primer set. MiXCR, applied by TCRdb to the multiplex PCR reads, yields one record per CDR3 protein. Counted here are 600,000 to 650,000 distinct CDR3 sequences, about 16% occurring once; the ten biggest clones make up approximately 3.9%.

The specimen sequenced was blood. The chain couples TRBV12-3 or TRBV12-4 to TRBJ2-1; 8 bases agree with TRBD2. This TCR was recovered from a woman aged 30 to 39 with Graves' hyperthyroidism. The CDR3 sequence: CASSGGVGLAWGEQFF. CDR3 coding DNA: TGTGCCAGCAGCGGAGGAGTTGGACTAGCCTGGGGTGAGCAGTTCTTC.